Below are 16 T cell receptor beta chains sequenced from a single sample in a study of breast tumors, draining lymph nodes, adjacent tissues. The lymph nodes were axillary draining lymph nodes from breast cancer patients. TCRdb reanalysed the multiplex PCR reads using MiXCR and keeps one entry per CDR3 protein. Of about 80,000 distinct CDR3 sequences in the sample, roughly a fifth were seen once. The sample comprised axillary lymph node tissue. These receptors originate from a female donor with breast cancer. Some clones in this sample may be carry-over from other donors' samples.

At least ten counts were recorded for this clonotype. The rearrangement uses TRBV14 and TRBJ2-3; no clear D. The V end lost 3 bases, the J end lost 4 bases, and 5 bases lay between the germline ends. Per germline, CDR1 SGHDN and CDR2 FVKESK. The CDR3 totals 12 residues. The CDR3 sequence: CASSQGPDTQYF. The CDR3 nucleotides read TGTGCCAGCAGCCAGGGCCCAGATACGCAGTATTTT.

This clonotype was detected many times. The chain links TRBV5-1 to TRBJ2-1; D is possibly TRBD2 (5 bases). CDR1 and CDR2 (germline): SGHRS, YFSETQ. V lost 0 bases and J lost 7, with 14 bases in between. The CDR3 loop spans 15 amino acids. CDR3 nucleotide sequence: TGCGCCAGCAGCTTGGGCAGCGGATATCGGAATGAGCAGTTCTTC. Its translation is CASSLGSGYRNEQFF.

This clonotype came up many times. This chain links TRBV3-1 with TRBJ2-7; D unclear. CDR1 and CDR2 from the germline V gene are LGHDT and YNNKEL (reference sequence). The CDR3 is 13 amino acids. Trimming removed 0 bases from V and 12 bases from J, with 15 bases in between. DNA of the CDR3: TGTGCCAGCAGCCAAGATGTCGCCAGCCCTCGGTACTTC. Its protein is CASSQDVASPRYF.

This clonotype was seen only a few times. The rearrangement uses TRBV18 and TRBJ2-5, with TRBD2 as a possible D gene (6 bases). This CDR3 spans 14 amino acids. The ends were cut back, 5 bases at V and 1 base at J, with 11 bases in the middle. Germline V gives CDR1 KGHSH, CDR2 LQKENI. DNA for the CDR3: TGTGCCAGCTCATCTGGAGGGGTCCAAGAGACCCAGTACTTC. It is translated as CASSSGGVQETQYF. Variable domain in full (rest from reference TRBV18 and TRBJ2-5): NAGVMQNPRHLVRRRGQEARLRCSPMKGHSHVYWYRQLPEEGLKFMVYLQKENIIDESGMPKERFSAEFPKEGPSILRIQQVVRGDSAAYFCASSSGGVQETQYFGPGTRLLVL.

This clonotype occurred many times. The V call is TRBV7-9, the J call TRBJ1-5; maybe TRBD1 (5 bases). V lost 5 bases, J lost 7 bases, and 12 bases lay in between. Germline CDR1 reads SEHNR; CDR2 reads FQNEAQ (reference sequence). The CDR3 is made up of 13 amino acids. The CDR3 region is CASSLLGGQPQHF. CDR3 bases: TGTGCCAGCAGCCTCTTGGGGGGACAGCCCCAGCATTTT.

This clonotype was seen at least ten times. V usage is TRBV5-8 and J usage is TRBJ2-5; weak D call: TRBD2 (6 bases). The ends were cut back, 4 bases at V and 2 bases at J, with 12 bases in the middle. The V gene's germline CDR1 is SGHTS and CDR2 YDEGEE. The CDR3 is made up of 14 amino acids. CDR3 nucleotides: TGTGCCAGCAGCCCCCCGGGAGCACAAGAGACCCAGTACTTC. Residues: CASSPPGAQETQYF.

This clonotype was seen a handful of times. V is TRBV28 and J is TRBJ2-1; the D is unclear. The V gene lost 1 base and the J gene lost 0 bases, with 7 bases spanning the gap. The CDR3 is made up of 15 amino acids. CDR1 and CDR2 from the germline V gene are MDHEN and SYDVKM. CDR3 coding DNA: TGTGCCAGCAGTTTATTCGGGTTCTCCTACAATGAGCAGTTCTTC. Protein sequence: CASSLFGFSYNEQFF.

This clonotype was counted ten times or more. The chain couples TRBV19 to TRBJ2-7; 7 bases are a match to TRBD1. V was clipped by 8 bases and J by 6 bases; unmatched bases: 16. Germline-derived CDR1 and CDR2 are LNHDA and SQIVND (reference sequence). This CDR3 region has 15 residues. Written as DNA, the CDR3 is TGTGCCAGTTCTAAGGGACAGCAACTTCTCGCCGAGCAGTACTTC. Translating it yields CASSKGQQLLAEQYF.

This clonotype showed up many times. The chain has TRBV5-6 and TRBJ1-6, with 8 bases matching TRBD1. The germline V gene has CDR1 SGHDT and CDR2 YYEEEE. The CDR3 loop spans 14 amino acids. Trimming removed 1 base from V and 9 bases from J; junction bases left unmatched: 3. CDR3 sequence (DNA): TGTGCCAGCAGCTTGCAGGGGGCACGTTCACCCCTCCACTTT. It specifies CASSLQGARSPLHF.

There are a few counts of this clonotype. The CDR3 DNA is TGCGCCAGCAGCCAAGCCATCGGACAGGGGGCATATAGCAATCAGCCCCAGCATTTT. Amino acid sequence: CASSQAIGQGAYSNQPQHF. The chain couples TRBV4-1 to TRBJ1-5; 11 bases are shared with TRBD1. The CDR3 spans 19 residues. The V segment lost 1 base and the J segment 0 bases; nucleotides outside the gene matches: 8. Germline-derived CDR1 and CDR2 are MGHRA and YSYEKL.

In this sample, this clonotype turned up a few times. The chain joins TRBV6-4 to TRBJ2-4, with 8 bases matching TRBD2. Unmatched junction bases numbered 15, after V lost 6 bases and J lost 2 bases. This CDR3 is 18 amino acids long. CDR1 MRHNA and CDR2 SNTAGT come from the germline V gene. The CDR3 is CASRRKEEREWTKNIQYF. For the CDR3, the DNA is TGTGCCAGCAGACGAAAGGAGGAGCGGGAGTGGACCAAAAACATTCAGTACTTC.

The rearrangement links TRBV30 to TRBJ2-7; 9 bases agree with TRBD2. Trimming took 1 base from V and 3 from J; bases not matched to a gene: 4. This CDR3 comprises 14 residues. Per the germline V gene, CDR1 is GTSNPN and CDR2 is SVGIG (reference sequence). CDR3 sequence: CAWSGLADFYEQYF. CDR3 sequence (DNA): TGTGCCTGGAGTGGACTAGCGGATTTCTACGAGCAGTACTTC.

This clonotype was seen many times. This sequence joins TRBV4-3 and TRBJ2-7; tentative D call: TRBD2 (5 bases). The CDR3 length is 18 residues. Germline V CDR1 and CDR2: LGHNA, YSLEER. The ends were cut back, 0 bases at V and 7 bases at J, with 25 bases in the middle. The CDR3 DNA reads TGCGCCAGCAGCCAAGACCCGGCGGGCAGGCCTATTACGTGGGAGCAGTACTTC. This translates into CASSQDPAGRPITWEQYF.

Concerning this clonotype: Relative to the germline gene, one junction end is altered; a read error may explain this. The chain carries TRBV28 and TRBJ2-7; TRBD1 matches 7 bases. There are 14 residues in the CDR3. Germline CDR1 MDHEN, CDR2 SYDVKM. The CDR3 loop is CVSRPQGVVYEQYF. The CDR3 DNA follows: TGTGTCAGCAGACCTCAGGGGGTTGTCTACGAGCAGTACTTC.

Details on this clonotype: This may stem from a read error, because a much larger clone lies one nucleotide away. The V gene is TRBV11-2, the J gene TRBJ2-2; a possible D gene is TRBD1 (6 bases). The germline V gene has CDR1 SGHAT and CDR2 FQNNGV. The length of the CDR3 is 14 residues. The CDR3, as DNA: TGTGCCAGCAGCTTACAAAGGGGGACCGGGGAGATGTTTTTT. This encodes CASSLQRGTGEMFF.

The CDR3 sequence: CASSQDGGATNEKLFF. The CDR3, as DNA: TGCGCCAGCAGCCAAGATGGAGGGGCGACTAATGAAAAACTGTTTTTT. This rearrangement joins TRBV4-3 to TRBJ1-4; possibly TRBD1 for D (5 bases). The V gene lost 0 bases and the J gene lost 2 bases, with 10 bases spanning the gap. The CDR3 consists of 16 residues. Looked up from germline, CDR1 is LGHNA and CDR2 is YSLEER.